This T cell receptor beta chain was recovered during a study of vaccination and CD4 T cells after COVID-19. Treatment defined: roughly 11-day PBMC culture with coronavirus spike peptide pools or control peptides (ViraFEST assay). Unexposed donor CD4+ T cells predated the COVID-19 pandemic, collected 2011-2018. An Oncomine TCR Beta short-read assay was used to sequence the DNA from cultured CD4+ T cells. From CD4+ T cells that had been cultured, genomic DNA was extracted. TCRdb re-called the PCR reads with MiXCR, one entry per CDR3 protein. This sample has 6,100 or so distinct CDR3 sequences; approximately 45% occur once, and the top ten carry roughly two fifths. The CDR3 consists of 14 residues. V was cut by 7 bases and J by 3 bases, with 15 bases left in between. In regard to this clonotype: The antigen is undetermined.

V usage is TRBV12-3 or TRBV12-4 and J usage is TRBJ1-2, with a possible D match to TRBD1 (6 bases). This TCR was sampled from a human donor in good health. The sequencing input was CD4+ T cells from blood, cultured in vitro. The CDR3 region is CASTLRGAHYGYTF. CDR3 nucleotides: TGTGCCAGCACATTACGGGGGGCTCACTATGGCTACACCTTC.